The clone carrying this T cell receptor beta chain was seen many times. Trimming shortened V by 0 bases and J by 7 bases, and 13 bases separated the two germline ends. Per the germline V gene, CDR1 is SGHTA and CDR2 is FQGTGA. This CDR3 region has 15 residues. This sample was included in a study of regulatory T cells in long-lasting Graves disease. For TCR beta, libraries came from iRepertoire HTBI primers and Arm-PCR of CDR3 regions. From the multiplex PCR reads, TCRdb called clonotypes with MiXCR, one entry per CDR3 protein. The repertoire includes approximately 400,000 distinct CDR3 sequences, about 15% of them detected once, and 16% sits in the top ten. As for time point: newly diagnosed GD, antithyroid drugs for less than 3 months. PBMCs provided the RNA from which the TCR library was made. This same sample was also taken into another study, of T cells in Graves' hyperthyroidism and ophthalmopathy. From that paper: The TCR CDR3 was amplified in a first-round RT-PCR using the HTBI primer set.

This chain connects TRBV7-3 to TRBJ2-1; D possibly corresponds to TRBD2 (5 bases). Sequenced material: peripheral blood mononuclear cells (PBMCs), taken at new diagnosis, from a patient treated with antithyroid drugs. The clonotype was recovered from a woman aged 30 to 39 with Graves disease. The CDR3 DNA reads TGTGCCAGCAGCTTAACTGCACTAGAGGGTAATGAGCAGTTCTTC. This sequence encodes CASSLTALEGNEQFF.